This entry features one TCR beta chain sequence. Antigen unknown. This PCR relied on a set of 60 Vbeta primers and 13 Jbeta primers. Sequencing used immunoSEQ multiplex PCR; TCRdb keeps in-frame clones, though not all of them. The repertoire consists of almost 95,000 clones, with around 70% occurring once and the leading ten covering approximately 2.9%. The entry originates in a study of cytomegalovirus exposure and HLA in healthy donors. Study-level points and caveats: It was 150 to 200 TCR beta chains that were listed as cytomegalovirus-associated.

This CDR3 contains 16 residues. CDR1 is SGHRS and CDR2 is YFSETQ in the germline V gene. Trimming took 4 bases from V and 0 from J; bases not matched to a gene: 5. Sequencing input: PBMCs. The sequence was collected from a man aged 50 to 60 in good health and CMV-seronegative. This chain uses TRBV5-1 with TRBJ2-3; TRBD2 matches at 10 bases. CDR3 sequence reads: CASSPGLAASTDTQYF. Written as DNA, the CDR3 is TGCGCCAGCAGCCCAGGACTAGCGGCTAGCACAGATACGCAGTATTTT.